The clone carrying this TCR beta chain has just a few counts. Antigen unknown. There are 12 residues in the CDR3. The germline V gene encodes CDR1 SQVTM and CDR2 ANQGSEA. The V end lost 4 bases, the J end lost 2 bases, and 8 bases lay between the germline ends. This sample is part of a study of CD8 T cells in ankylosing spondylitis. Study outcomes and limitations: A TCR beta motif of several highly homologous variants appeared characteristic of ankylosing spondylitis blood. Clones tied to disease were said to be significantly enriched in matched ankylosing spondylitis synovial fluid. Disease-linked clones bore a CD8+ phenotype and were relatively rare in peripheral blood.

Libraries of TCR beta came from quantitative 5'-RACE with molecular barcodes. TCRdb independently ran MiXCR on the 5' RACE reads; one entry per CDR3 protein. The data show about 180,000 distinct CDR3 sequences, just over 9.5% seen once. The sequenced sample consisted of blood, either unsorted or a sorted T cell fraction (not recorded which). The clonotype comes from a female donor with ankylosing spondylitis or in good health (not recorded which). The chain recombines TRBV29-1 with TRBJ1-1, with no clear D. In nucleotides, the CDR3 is TGCAGCGTTGTGGCTGGAAACACTGAAGCTTTCTTT. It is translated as CSVVAGNTEAFF.